Listed here are 5 T cell receptor beta chains from one sample, sequenced in a study of shared clonotypes between healthy human individuals. Only in-frame clones appear in the TCRdb table, and some are missing; sequencing was by immunoSEQ multiplex PCR. The repertoire holds about 820,000 clones, with 85% to 95% as singletons. CD45RO-negative, CCR7-selected cells formed the naive CD8 fraction, which excluded terminally differentiated effector memory CD45RA+ cells. The sequencing input was naive CD8+ T cells sorted from blood. These receptors were collected from a man between 25 and 39 years old in good health.

This chain joins TRBV7-9 and TRBJ1-2; TRBD1 agrees at 9 bases. J lost 8 bases, V lost 3 bases, and 7 bases had no gene match. The germline V gene encodes CDR1 SEHNR and CDR2 FQNEAQ (reference sequence). The CDR3 contains 14 residues. For the CDR3, the DNA is TGTGCCAGCAGCTTCCGGGACAGGGAGGAAGGCTACACCTTC. As protein: CASSFRDREEGYTF.

The chain recombines TRBV5-6 with TRBJ2-1; 9 positions agree with TRBD2. This CDR3 is built from 15 residues. Looked up from germline, CDR1 is SGHDT and CDR2 is YYEEEE. V lost 0 bases and J lost 4; bases outside the gene matches: 2. DNA for the CDR3: TGTGCCAGCAGCTTGGTGACTAGCGGATACAATGAGCAGTTCTTC. Protein product: CASSLVTSGYNEQFF.

The genes are TRBV4-3 and TRBJ2-6, with D uncertain. Germline CDR1 LGHNA, CDR2 YSLEER. The CDR3 is made up of 16 amino acids. The germline V and J ends were trimmed by 0 bases and 4 bases, with 10 bases remaining between them. CDR3 sequence reads: CASSQDRAMGANVLTF. CDR3 bases: TGCGCCAGCAGCCAAGATCGGGCTATGGGGGCCAACGTCCTGACTTTC.

This clone was found once. The rearrangement uses TRBV7-9 and TRBJ1-4; D uncertain. The CDR3 loop spans 14 amino acids. Trimming shortened V by 2 bases and J by 8 bases, and 12 bases separated the two germline ends. The germline gives CDR1 SEHNR, CDR2 FQNEAQ (reference sequence). The CDR3 here is CASSLPTDYEKLFF. The CDR3 DNA is TGTGCCAGCAGCTTACCCACGGACTACGAAAAACTGTTTTTT. The full variable domain, completed using reference TRBV7-9 and TRBJ1-4, is DTGVSQNPRHKITKRGQNVTFRCDPISEHNRLYWYRQTLGQGPEFLTYFQNEAQLEKSRLLSDRFSAERPKGSFSTLEIQRTEQGDSAMYLCASSLPTDYEKLFFGSGTQLSVL.

V gene TRBV5-4 combines with J gene TRBJ1-1; 8 nucleotides align to TRBD1. Germline lookup yields CDR1 SGHNT and CDR2 YYREEE (reference sequence). Unmatched junction bases numbered 13, after V lost 9 bases and J lost 9 bases. The CDR3 spans 13 residues. CDR3 protein: CATGDRSFWQAFF. In DNA, the CDR3 is TGTGCCACCGGGGACAGGTCTTTTTGGCAAGCTTTCTTT.